Below, one T cell receptor (beta chain) is given with its context. Its antigen is currently unknown. A much larger clone is a single base away; this may be a read error. This record belongs to a study of blood T cells in healthy people across ages. Study-wide results and caveats: Both higher diversity and more naive CD4+ cells marked long-lived donors when set against aged donors.

A second PCR, run for roughly 7 to 11 cycles, used a sample-barcoded 5' primer plus a J-beta primer mix. Through a template-switch adaptor with 12 random nucleotides, each cDNA molecule received a tag. MiXCR, applied by TCRdb to the 5' RACE reads, yields one record per CDR3 protein. The sample comprises roughly 1.5 million distinct CDR3 sequences, 40% to 45% of which are singletons, and 4% rests with the top ten. The CDR3 is 15 residues long. Germline CDR1 reads MNHEY; CDR2 reads SVGEGT. The draw of peripheral blood yielded approximately 10 milliliters from each donor. The sequenced material came from blood. The rearrangement uses TRBV6-2 or TRBV6-3 and TRBJ2-3; D remains unclear. The TCR comes from a woman between 18 and 29 years old in good health. Here the CDR3 reads CASRSDVFSTATQYF. The CDR3 DNA follows: TGTGCCAGCAGATCGGACGTGTTCAGCACAGCTACGCAGTATTTT.